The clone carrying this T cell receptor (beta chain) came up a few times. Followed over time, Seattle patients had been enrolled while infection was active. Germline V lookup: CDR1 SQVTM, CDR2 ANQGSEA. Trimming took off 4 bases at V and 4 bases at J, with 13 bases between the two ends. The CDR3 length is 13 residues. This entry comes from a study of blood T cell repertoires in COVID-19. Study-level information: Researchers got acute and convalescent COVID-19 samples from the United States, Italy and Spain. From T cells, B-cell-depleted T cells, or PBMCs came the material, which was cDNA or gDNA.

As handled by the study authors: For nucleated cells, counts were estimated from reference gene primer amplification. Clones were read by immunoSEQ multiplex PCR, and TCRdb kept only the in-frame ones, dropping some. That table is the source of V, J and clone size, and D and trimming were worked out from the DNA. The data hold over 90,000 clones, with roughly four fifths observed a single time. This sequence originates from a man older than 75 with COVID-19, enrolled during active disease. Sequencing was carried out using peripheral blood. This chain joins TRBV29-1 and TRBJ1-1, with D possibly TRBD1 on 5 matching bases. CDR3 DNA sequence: TGCAGCGTTGTAACCGGGGGTGGCACTGAAGCTTTCTTT. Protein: CSVVTGGGTEAFF.